This TCR beta chain was identified in a study of control samples from healthy donors and cancer patients. TCRdb keeps only in-frame clones here, not all; method: immunoSEQ multiplex PCR. The sample holds approximately 150,000 clones, 88% seen once. This CDR3 spans 16 amino acids. Germline loops: CDR1 SGHAT, CDR2 FQDESV (reference sequence). The V and J ends lost 4 bases and 4 bases respectively, with 18 bases between them. Input material: blood. The chain couples TRBV11-1 to TRBJ2-3; D is uncertain. This clonotype was obtained from a young man in good health. The CDR3 sequence is CASSSRFTRMADTQYF. The CDR3 DNA sequence: TGTGCCAGCAGCTCCCGATTCACGAGGATGGCAGATACGCAGTATTTT.